These 19 T cell receptor beta chains share one sample of origin, sequenced in a study of T-cell reconstitution after alpha-beta-depleted transplantation in children. As it was prepared, the TCRbeta library received unique molecular identifiers. TCRdb independently ran MiXCR on the PCR reads; one entry per CDR3 protein. The sample yields some 500,000 distinct CDR3 sequences, around a third seen once. Sequences were derived from PBMCs from the stem cell graft donor, sampled from the stem cell graft. Source of these receptors: a human donor who donated a stem cell graft to a child with aplastic anemia.

The chain links TRBV18 to TRBJ2-1; D possibly uses TRBD1 or TRBD2 (5 bases each). The V end lost 3 bases, the J end lost 10 bases, and 16 bases lay between the germline ends. There are 14 residues in the CDR3. Per germline, CDR1 KGHSH and CDR2 LQKENI. In DNA form, the CDR3 reads TGTGCCAGCTCACCGCGAAATCCCGGGGACGAGCAGTTCTTC. It yields the protein CASSPRNPGDEQFF. Full variable domain (outside the CDR3, taken from reference TRBV18 and TRBJ2-1): NAGVMQNPRHLVRRRGQEARLRCSPMKGHSHVYWYRQLPEEGLKFMVYLQKENIIDESGMPKERFSAEFPKEGPSILRIQQVVRGDSAAYFCASSPRNPGDEQFFGPGTRLTVL.

A few counts support this clonotype. This chain uses TRBV18 with TRBJ2-2; D call uncertain. Deletions cut 0 bases from V and 5 bases from J, with 13 bases between. This CDR3 contains 16 residues. Germline V CDR1 and CDR2: KGHSH, LQKENI. The CDR3, as DNA: TGTGCCAGCTCACCACCTTTTTCGGAAACTACCGGGGAGCTGTTTTTT. Translating it yields CASSPPFSETTGELFF.

This clonotype was observed a few times. The chain employs TRBV9 and TRBJ2-3; tentative D call: TRBD2 (6 bases). CDR3 length equals 16 residues. Trimming shortened V by 2 bases and J by 2 bases, and 15 bases separated the two germline ends. Germline V gene data show CDR1 as SGDLS and CDR2 as YYNGEE. The CDR3 here is CASSVTGTPLTDTQYF. The CDR3 DNA reads TGTGCCAGCAGCGTCACCGGGACTCCGCTCACAGATACGCAGTATTTT.

This chain connects TRBV10-3 to TRBJ2-3; D gene unclear. V lost 4 bases and J 4 bases, leaving 9 bases between the germline ends. The CDR3 length is 13 residues. The germline V gene has CDR1 ENHRY and CDR2 SYGVKD. Written as DNA, the CDR3 is TGTGCCATCAGTGGCTCAGGCTCAGATACGCAGTATTTT. Translating it yields CAISGSGSDTQYF.

The chain has TRBV12-3 or TRBV12-4 and TRBJ2-5; 9 bases line up with TRBD1. The CDR3 is 15 residues long. V lost 5 bases, J lost 6 bases, and 10 bases stayed unmatched. In nucleotides, the CDR3 is TGTGCCAGCAGTGGCGGGACAGGGAGATTGCAGACCCAGTACTTC. Translating gives CASSGGTGRLQTQYF.

This clonotype appeared a few times. The rearrangement links TRBV12-3 or TRBV12-4 to TRBJ2-2; D is perhaps TRBD2 (5 bases). Trimming left V 3 bases short and J 5 bases short, with 13 bases between. CDR3 length: 15 residues. CDR3 residues: CASSFPGRRTGELFF. For the CDR3, the DNA is TGTGCCAGCAGTTTCCCGGGCAGGAGGACCGGGGAGCTGTTTTTT.

The V call is TRBV28, the J call TRBJ2-5; D remains unclear. Trimming pared 1 base from V and 0 bases from J, leaving 15 bases between. This CDR3 is 17 amino acids long. The V gene's germline CDR1 is MDHEN and CDR2 SYDVKM. CDR3 residues: CASSLYNKGRYQETQYF. In DNA, the CDR3 is TGTGCCAGCAGTTTATATAACAAAGGGCGGTACCAAGAGACCCAGTACTTC.

This clonotype has only one observation. The chain recombines TRBV7-9 with TRBJ1-1, with D hard to call. Per the germline V gene, CDR1 is SEHNR and CDR2 is FQNEAQ (reference sequence). The CDR3 totals 12 residues. V gave up 9 bases and J gave up 5 bases, with 13 bases separating them. CDR3 in DNA: TGTGCCAGGAGCCACGCCGGGACTGAAGCTTTCTTT. Translation: CARSHAGTEAFF.

This clonotype was found a few times. The V gene is TRBV4-3, the J gene TRBJ2-3; no definite D call. Trimming left V 0 bases short and J 0 bases short, with 7 bases between. The CDR3 has 15 residues. CDR1 LGHNA and CDR2 YSLEER come from the germline V gene. The DNA of the CDR3 is TGCGCCAGCAGCCAAGATAGTATTAGCACAGATACGCAGTATTTT. Translated, it gives CASSQDSISTDTQYF.

The sample holds a few counts of this clonotype. The chain carries TRBV7-2 and TRBJ2-2; possibly TRBD1 or TRBD2 for D (7 bases each). CDR3 length: 16 residues. In germline, CDR1 is SGHTA, CDR2 FQGNSA. V shed 8 bases and J shed 0 bases, with 16 bases lying between them. Written as DNA, the CDR3 is TGTGCCAGCCAAAGGGGGCTAGCGGCGAACACCGGGGAGCTGTTTTTT. Residues: CASQRGLAANTGELFF. The full variable domain, with the rest looked up from reference TRBV7-2 and TRBJ2-2, is GAGVSQSPSNKVTEKGKDVELRCDPISGHTALYWYRQSLGQGLEFLIYFQGNSAPDKSGLPSDRFSAERTGGSVSTLTIQRTQQEDSAVYLCASQRGLAANTGELFFGEGSRLTVL.

This clonotype was counted a few times. The chain recombines TRBV7-9 with TRBJ1-4; D might be TRBD1 (6 bases). The CDR3 runs 15 residues. Trimming cost V 3 bases and J 2 bases, with 10 bases left between them. CDR1 is SEHNR and CDR2 is FQNEAQ in the germline V gene (reference sequence). This CDR3 is CASSFQGFTNEKLFF. The CDR3 DNA sequence: TGTGCCAGCAGCTTTCAGGGGTTCACTAATGAAAAACTGTTTTTT.

The chain couples TRBV12-3 or TRBV12-4 to TRBJ1-5, with D hard to call. Trimming shortened V by 3 bases and J by 3 bases, and 12 bases separated the two germline ends. The CDR3 runs to 15 residues. CDR3 amino acids: CASSLAGINNQPQHF. CDR3 nucleotides: TGTGCCAGCAGTTTGGCGGGGATCAACAATCAGCCCCAGCATTTT.

The chain has TRBV29-1 and TRBJ1-4; D may be TRBD1 (6 bases). CDR3 length: 14 amino acids. V lost 7 bases, J lost 5 bases, and 17 bases lay in between. Germline values: CDR1 SQVTM, CDR2 ANQGSEA. The CDR3 protein is CSGKIGTPNEKLFF. As DNA, the CDR3 is TGCAGCGGCAAGATCGGGACACCAAATGAAAAACTGTTTTTT.

This clonotype was seen a handful of times. The rearrangement uses TRBV5-6 and TRBJ2-7, with D unclear. Deletions cut 3 bases from V and 9 bases from J, with 16 bases between. The CDR3 has 13 residues. CDR1 is SGHDT, CDR2 YYEEEE, per germline. CDR3: CASSSGRLGVQYF. CDR3 nucleotides: TGTGCCAGCAGCTCTGGACGCCTTGGGGTGCAGTACTTC.

The rearrangement uses TRBV24-1 and TRBJ2-3, with D unresolved. CDR1 is KGHDR, CDR2 SFDVKD, per germline. Trimming removed 0 bases at V and 3 bases at J, with 6 bases between. There are 14 residues in the CDR3. CDR3 bases: TGTGCCACCAGTGATTTGTACGGTACAGATACGCAGTATTTT. Protein product: CATSDLYGTDTQYF.

In its sample, this clonotype was seen a few times. V gene TRBV30 combines with J gene TRBJ1-2, with a weak D call TRBD1 (5 bases). The CDR3 is 12 amino acids. Trimming took off 4 bases at V and 7 bases at J, with 13 bases between the two ends. Germline lookup yields CDR1 GTSNPN and CDR2 SVGIG (reference sequence). The CDR3 here is CAWTAGTLGYTF. The CDR3 DNA reads as TGTGCCTGGACTGCCGGGACCCTTGGCTACACCTTC. Filled out from reference TRBV30 and TRBJ1-2, the complete variable domain reads SQTIHQWPATLVQPVGSPLSLECTVEGTSNPNLYWYRQAAGRGLQLLFYSVGIGQISSEVPQNLSASRPQDRQFILSSKKLLLSDSGFYLCAWTAGTLGYTFGSGTRLTVV.

The genes are TRBV12-3 or TRBV12-4 and TRBJ2-6; 9 bases align to TRBD2. The length of the CDR3 is 19 residues. Germline trimming cut 0 bases from V and 4 bases from J; bases unmatched to any gene: 10. CDR3 nucleotide sequence: TGTGCCAGCAGTTTAGCTCAGGTAGCGGGAGCGGCAGGGGCCAACGTCCTGACTTTC. As protein: CASSLAQVAGAAGANVLTF.

In this sample, this clonotype turned up a few times. This chain connects TRBV29-1 to TRBJ1-2; 8 nucleotides align to TRBD1. The V segment lost 6 bases and the J segment 3 bases; nucleotides outside the gene matches: 6. CDR1 is SQVTM, CDR2 ANQGSEA, per germline. The CDR3 contains 13 residues. CDR3 coding DNA: TGCAGCGTCCCGACAGGGGACTACTATGGCTACACCTTC. Amino acid sequence: CSVPTGDYYGYTF.

This clonotype was seen more than once but under ten times. The chain joins TRBV28 to TRBJ2-4, with 7 bases matching TRBD1. V lost 7 bases, J lost 2 bases, and 11 bases stayed unmatched. Germline V gene lookup returns CDR1 MDHEN and CDR2 SYDVKM. CDR3 length: 16 amino acids. CDR3 in amino acids: CASNTRQGPSKNIQYF. DNA of the CDR3: TGTGCCAGCAACACCAGACAGGGCCCCTCCAAAAACATTCAGTACTTC.